These 30 T cell receptor beta chains share one sample of origin, sequenced in a study of blood T cells in healthy people across ages (dated by TCRdb to 2015 to 2017). The library relied on 5' RACE. The sequencer listed for this sample is Illumina HiSeq 2500. A second roughly 6 to 11 cycle PCR used a sample-barcoded 5' primer and a J-beta primer mix. In TCRdb, the public reads were trimmed at Q25 with fastp and aligned with MiXCR, with productive beta chains retained. Every entry covers one CDR3 protein and lists the most common genes and DNA from its rows. The sample profile shows roughly 2 million distinct CDR3 sequences; roughly 52% of them were found once. 2% to 2.5% of the sample is in the top ten clones. Sequencing used blood. The receptors derive from a woman in her 40s in good health.

A note on this clonotype: One end of the junction does not line up with germline, which may come from a read error. The chain links TRBV29-1 to TRBJ2-3; D is ambiguous. CDR3 size: 14 residues. Germline V gives CDR1 SQVTM, CDR2 ANQGSEA. Written as DNA, the CDR3 is TGCAGCGTTACTGACCCGCGGTACACAGCTACGCAGTATTTT. This encodes CSVTDPRYTATQYF.

The V and J genes are TRBV6-1 and TRBJ1-1; D ambiguous. The CDR3 sequence is 11 residues long. Trimming stripped 2 bases from V and 13 bases from J, with 11 bases between. CDR1 is MNHNS, CDR2 SASEGT, per germline. The CDR3 region has the DNA TGTGCCAGCAGTGAACAGGTTCAAGTTTTCTTT. Its protein is CASSEQVQVFF.

This clonotype was seen only a few times. Germline and junction disagree at one end, which may indicate a read error. This chain links TRBV6-5 with TRBJ2-1, with unresolved D. Per the germline V gene, CDR1 is MNHEY and CDR2 is SVGAGI. The CDR3 has 13 amino acids. CDR3 in DNA: TGTGCCAGCAGTGACTCAGGCCGGTATGAGCAGTTCTTC. Encoded protein: CASSDSGRYEQFF.

This chain uses TRBV15 with TRBJ1-2; the D gene is possibly TRBD1 (5 bases). Germline assignment: CDR1 LNHNV and CDR2 YYDKDF (reference sequence). Between the trimmed V and J ends, which lost 0 bases and 0 bases, there was a span of 11 bases. This CDR3 spans 16 amino acids. In DNA form, the CDR3 reads TGTGCCACCAGCAGAGATGTGACAGACCCTAACTATGGCTACACCTTC. This encodes CATSRDVTDPNYGYTF. The variable domain in full, with the rest retrieved from reference TRBV15 and TRBJ1-2, is DAMVIQNPRYQVTQFGKPVTLSCSQTLNHNVMYWYQQKSSQAPKLLFHYYDKDFNNEADTPDNFQSRRPNTSFCFLDIRSPGLGDTAMYLCATSRDVTDPNYGYTFGSGTRLTVV.

This clonotype was counted a single time. This chain connects TRBV11-2 to TRBJ2-1, with TRBD1 as a possible D gene (6 bases). The CDR3 length is 16 residues. The V gene's germline CDR1 is SGHAT and CDR2 FQNNGV. V lost 5 bases, J lost 3 bases, and 17 bases lay in between. The CDR3 spells CASSMLTGPGYNEQFF. CDR3 sequence (DNA): TGTGCCAGCAGCATGCTTACAGGGCCAGGCTACAATGAGCAGTTCTTC.

This clonotype was picked up a small number of times. V usage is TRBV4-3 and J usage is TRBJ2-5; D possibly corresponds to TRBD2 (5 bases). V lost 3 bases to trimming and J lost 1 base, with 12 bases between them. The CDR3 is 15 residues long. Germline V gives CDR1 LGHNA, CDR2 YSLEER. The CDR3 protein is CASSHGRGLQETQYF. In DNA form, the CDR3 reads TGCGCCAGCAGCCATGGGAGAGGGCTCCAAGAGACCCAGTACTTC.

J is TRBJ1-6 and V is TRBV4-3; TRBD1 agrees at 8 bases. There are 15 residues in the CDR3. The junction had 3 bases not matched to a gene; V was cut back by 1 base and J by 7 bases. Looked up from germline, CDR1 is LGHNA and CDR2 is YSLEER. The CDR3 region has the DNA TGCGCCAGCAGCCAAGCGGACAGGGACAATTCACCCCTCCACTTT. This gives the protein CASSQADRDNSPLHF.

V and J are TRBV6-2 or TRBV6-3 and TRBJ1-2; 9 nucleotides match TRBD1. CDR1 MNHEY and CDR2 SVGEGT come from the germline V gene. V lost 8 bases to trimming and J lost 7 bases; unmatched junction nucleotides: 14. The length of the CDR3 is 15 residues. The DNA of the CDR3 is TGTGCCAGCTTCCGCCGGACAGGGGTACCGGGTGGCTACACCTTC. The encoded protein is CASFRRTGVPGGYTF.

This clonotype was seen at least ten times. This sequence joins TRBV29-1 and TRBJ2-5; D gene unclear. Germline CDR1 is SQVTM and CDR2 is ANQGSEA. The CDR3 is made up of 10 amino acids. Trimming removed 7 bases at V and 5 bases at J, with 8 bases between. CDR3 protein: CSAEMETQYF. Written as DNA, the CDR3 is TGCAGCGCCGAGATGGAGACCCAGTACTTC.

The CDR3 protein is CSVESERRGDGNTQYF. The CDR3, as DNA: TGCAGCGTTGAATCTGAACGGCGGGGGGACGGCAATACGCAGTATTTT. The gene calls are TRBV29-1 and TRBJ2-3; 8 nucleotides align to TRBD2. CDR1 and CDR2 (germline): SQVTM, ANQGSEA. Trimming cost V 2 bases and J 7 bases; bases outside gene matches: 14. This CDR3 region has 16 residues.

The chain recombines TRBV29-1 with TRBJ2-1, with D perhaps being TRBD1 or TRBD2 (6 bases each). The DNA end is a closer match to TRBJ2-7, so the J assignment may be wrong. CDR3 length: 15 amino acids. CDR1 SQVTM and CDR2 ANQGSEA come from the germline V gene. The CDR3 region has the DNA TGCAGCGTCGAACCTAGGGGGGAAGCCTACAATGAGCAGTACTTC. Translated, it gives CSVEPRGEAYNEQYF.

In DNA, the CDR3 is TGCGCCAGCAGCCAAGACCCCGGGGACAGGGAAACGGACGGCTACACCTTC. Translated, it gives CASSQDPGDRETDGYTF. V is TRBV4-3 and J is TRBJ1-2, with 9 bases that match TRBD1. Germline lookup yields CDR1 LGHNA and CDR2 YSLEER. The CDR3 loop spans 17 amino acids. The V and J ends lost 0 bases and 8 bases, in that order; junction bases with no gene match: 13.

This clonotype was seen only a few times. The V gene is TRBV4-1, the J gene TRBJ2-1, with a weak D call TRBD2 (6 bases). The germline V gene encodes CDR1 MGHRA and CDR2 YSYEKL. This CDR3 is 16 amino acids long. Trimming took 0 bases from V and 0 from J, leaving 9 bases between them. The chain's CDR3 is CASSQDSGHSYNEQFF. The CDR3 DNA follows: TGCGCCAGCAGCCAAGATAGCGGTCACTCCTACAATGAGCAGTTCTTC.

The V call is TRBV4-1, the J call TRBJ2-7; D might be TRBD1 (5 bases). This CDR3 comprises 15 residues. CDR1 is MGHRA, CDR2 YSYEKL, per germline. The V and J ends lost 4 bases and 6 bases respectively, with 19 bases between them. The CDR3 spells CASSLEQVTSLEQYF. As DNA, the CDR3 is TGCGCCAGCAGCCTAGAACAGGTGACTTCTCTCGAGCAGTACTTC.

This clonotype has a handful of counts. This chain connects TRBV2 to TRBJ2-4, with TRBD1 identical over 9 bases. Per the germline V gene, CDR1 is SNHLY and CDR2 is FYNNEI. V shed 4 bases and J 5 bases; nucleotides not matched to a gene: 9. CDR3 length: 16 amino acids. The CDR3 here is CASSVGVQGAQNIQYF. CDR3 sequence (DNA): TGTGCCAGCAGTGTGGGGGTACAGGGGGCGCAAAACATTCAGTACTTC.

This clonotype has ten or more counts. In DNA, the CDR3 is TGTGCCAGCAGCCCTGTGGGGGGAGAGACCCAGTACTTC. It encodes CASSPVGGETQYF. The chain uses TRBV7-9 and TRBJ2-5; D is perhaps TRBD2 (6 bases). Germline values: CDR1 SEHNR, CDR2 FQNEAQ (reference sequence). The CDR3 totals 13 residues. V lost 5 bases to trimming and J lost 4 bases, with 11 bases between them.

This clonotype was seen a few times. V and J are TRBV7-2 and TRBJ1-2; tentatively, D is TRBD1 (5 bases). V was clipped by 4 bases and J by 4 bases, with 25 bases between them. CDR3 length equals 18 residues. Germline-derived CDR1 and CDR2 are SGHTA and FQGNSA. The CDR3 DNA is TGTGCCAGCAGCTCCCCGTGGGGCGGATTTAGCGACTTCTATGGCTACACCTTC. Amino acids: CASSSPWGGFSDFYGYTF.

The J gene is TRBJ2-3, the V gene TRBV4-2; 11 nucleotides line up with TRBD2. The CDR3 covers 17 residues. Germline V gene data show CDR1 as LGHNA and CDR2 as YNFKEQ. With V trimmed by 2 bases and J by 4 bases, 8 bases remained unmatched. The CDR3 nucleotides are TGTGCCAGCAGCCAAACCTTAGCGGGGGGGCCACCAGATACGCAGTATTTT. Its translation: CASSQTLAGGPPDTQYF.

This clonotype was seen only a few times. The rearrangement links TRBV7-8 to TRBJ2-7; possibly TRBD1 for D (5 bases). The CDR3 is 14 residues long. Germline V gene lookup returns CDR1 SGHVS and CDR2 FQNEAQ. The V end lost 2 bases, the J end lost 7 bases, and 15 bases lay between the germline ends. The CDR3 is CASSLLRQSAEQYF. Here the CDR3 DNA reads TGTGCCAGCAGCTTACTACGACAGTCTGCGGAGCAGTACTTC.

The chain has TRBV6-6 and TRBJ2-7, with D possibly being TRBD2 (6 bases). The CDR3 totals 13 residues. The germline V gene has CDR1 MNHNY and CDR2 SVGAGI (reference sequence). V was cut by 6 bases and J by 3 bases, with 12 bases left in between. As DNA, the CDR3 is TGTGCCAGCAGCGAAGGACTACGCTACGAGCAGTACTTC. As protein: CASSEGLRYEQYF.

The rearrangement links TRBV24-1 to TRBJ2-7; maybe TRBD1 (7 bases). The CDR3 runs 12 residues. V dropped 6 bases and J dropped 8 bases, with 13 bases sitting between them. Germline V gene sequence: CDR1 KGHDR, CDR2 SFDVKD. The CDR3 loop reads CATSQGGYKQYF. CDR3 bases: TGTGCCACCAGTCAGGGGGGTTACAAGCAGTACTTC.

Notes on this clonotype: A much larger clonotype is one base distant, so this may be a read error. V is TRBV10-3 and J is TRBJ2-7, with D hard to call. Germline assignment: CDR1 ENHRY and CDR2 SYGVKD. V lost 4 bases and J lost 2, with 3 bases in between. The CDR3 totals 11 residues. The CDR3 protein is CAISGPYEQYF. CDR3 nucleotide sequence: TGTGCCATCAGTGGGCCCTACGAGCAGTACTTC.

This clonotype was seen a few times. The rearrangement joins TRBV12-3 or TRBV12-4 to TRBJ1-2; D gene ambiguous. V lost 3 bases and J 7 bases, leaving 12 bases between the germline ends. This CDR3 spans 13 amino acids. The CDR3 region has the DNA TGTGCCAGCAGTTTGCCCTTAATAGGTGGCTACACCTTC. Translation: CASSLPLIGGYTF.

The chain has TRBV7-9 and TRBJ1-5; D may be TRBD1 (6 bases). There are 16 residues in the CDR3. CDR1 is SEHNR, CDR2 FQNEAQ, per germline (reference sequence). V dropped 3 bases and J dropped 0 bases, with 12 bases sitting between them. The chain's CDR3 is CASSLGTPNSNQPQHF. The CDR3 DNA sequence: TGTGCCAGCAGCTTGGGGACACCAAATAGCAATCAGCCCCAGCATTTT. The complete variable domain, with remaining parts taken from reference TRBV7-9 and TRBJ1-5, reads DTGVSQNPRHKITKRGQNVTFRCDPISEHNRLYWYRQTLGQGPEFLTYFQNEAQLEKSRLLSDRFSAERPKGSFSTLEIQRTEQGDSAMYLCASSLGTPNSNQPQHFGDGTRLSIL.

V gene TRBV4-2 combines with J gene TRBJ2-7, with 9 bases aligning to TRBD1. V trimming: 0 bases; J trimming: 1 base; junction bases outside the gene matches: 1. The CDR3 has 15 amino acids. The V gene's germline CDR1 is LGHNA and CDR2 YNFKEQ. In DNA form, the CDR3 reads TGTGCCAGCAGCCAAGAACAGGGGGCATCCTACGAGCAGTACTTC. Translated, it gives CASSQEQGASYEQYF.

The chain is built from TRBV7-8 and TRBJ2-5; no reliable D call. The J call is in doubt because the DNA end fits TRBJ2-7 better. CDR3 length: 14 amino acids. Germline assignment: CDR1 SGHVS and CDR2 FQNEAQ. CDR3 in amino acids: CASSYRAENYEQYF. In nucleotides, the CDR3 is TGTGCCAGCAGCTATCGGGCCGAAAACTACGAGCAGTACTTC.

This clonotype was found a few times. CDR3 nucleotide sequence: TGTGCCATCAGATTTAGCAGCCAAGAGACCCAGTACTTC. This encodes CAIRFSSQETQYF. The rearrangement joins TRBV10-3 to TRBJ2-5; D not resolved. The CDR3 runs 13 residues. The germline CDR1 and CDR2 sequences are ENHRY and SYGVKD. V was trimmed by 6 bases and J by 1 base, leaving 9 bases between them.

The genes are TRBV6-4 and TRBJ2-3; D unresolved. This CDR3 comprises 15 residues. Germline assignment: CDR1 MRHNA and CDR2 SNTAGT. Trimming took 6 bases from V and 4 from J, leaving 17 bases between them. CDR3 loop: CASSATFGPPDTQYF. CDR3 nucleotides: TGTGCCAGCAGCGCCACGTTCGGCCCACCAGATACGCAGTATTTT.

CDR3 in DNA: TGCAGTGCCCTCTGGGCGGGGGTCGGGTTCTTC. It codes for CSALWAGVGFF. The chain couples TRBV20-1 to TRBJ2-1; 7 nucleotides line up with TRBD2. After removal of 6 bases from V and 15 bases from J, the junction contained 11 bases not matched to a gene. Germline V CDR1 and CDR2: DFQATT, SNEGSKA (reference sequence). The CDR3 spans 11 residues.

V is TRBV12-3 or TRBV12-4 and J is TRBJ1-2; no definite D call. The ends were cut back, 10 bases at V and 2 bases at J, with 14 bases in the middle. This CDR3 region has 13 residues. CDR3 amino acids: CATSGNLNYGYTF. The CDR3 nucleotides are TGTGCCACAAGTGGGAACCTGAACTATGGCTACACCTTC.